The 29 T cell receptor beta chains listed next were all sequenced from one sample in a study of OX40 agonist ivuxolimab in advanced cancers. Sequencing was performed with immunoSEQ multiplex PCR; in TCRdb, only in-frame clones are kept and a portion is missing. Of about 58,000 clones in the sample, more than 75% were seen once. The sample consisted of CD4+ or CD8+ T cells sorted from blood, taken in a trial of the OX40 agonist ivuxolimab. These receptors were obtained from an adult with an advanced solid tumor such as melanoma, head and neck, liver or kidney cancer.

The V gene is TRBV15, the J gene TRBJ2-5; TRBD1 is a possible D gene (6 bases). V was pared by 7 bases and J by 0 bases, with 12 bases between. The CDR3 consists of 14 residues. Germline-derived CDR1 and CDR2 are LNHNV and YYDKDF (reference sequence). CDR3 sequence: CATKRDINQETQYF. CDR3 sequence (DNA): TGTGCCACCAAGAGGGACATTAACCAAGAGACCCAGTACTTC.

This rearrangement joins TRBV6-5 to TRBJ1-1, with TRBD1 matching 8 bases. The length of the CDR3 is 15 residues. V shed 7 bases, J shed 5 bases, and the junction held 12 bases outside the gene matches. Germline V gene data show CDR1 as MNHEY and CDR2 as SVGAGI. CDR3 nucleotides: TGTGCCAGCACCTTATCCCAGGGGGCAAGAACTGAAGCTTTCTTT. Its protein is CASTLSQGARTEAFF.

J is TRBJ1-1 and V is TRBV5-4; TRBD1 aligns across 7 bases. CDR3 length equals 14 residues. Per the germline V gene, CDR1 is SGHNT and CDR2 is YYREEE (reference sequence). Trimming took 0 bases from V and 4 from J; bases not matched to a gene: 3. CDR3 residues: CASSLVQGGTEAFF. CDR3 coding DNA: TGTGCCAGCAGCTTGGTGCAGGGGGGCACTGAAGCTTTCTTT.

V gene TRBV5-1 combines with J gene TRBJ1-2; tentative D call: TRBD1 (6 bases). The CDR3 runs to 14 residues. Trimming stripped 0 bases from V and 3 bases from J, with 9 bases between. CDR1 and CDR2 from the germline V gene are SGHRS and YFSETQ. CDR3 DNA sequence: TGCGCCAGCAGCTTGGCCGGGGGCGACTATGGCTACACCTTC. It is translated as CASSLAGGDYGYTF.

This rearrangement joins TRBV5-4 to TRBJ1-3; 7 nucleotides agree with TRBD1. With V trimmed by 4 bases and J by 2 bases, 9 bases remained unmatched. Germline loops: CDR1 SGHNT, CDR2 YYREEE (reference sequence). The CDR3 extends over 16 amino acids. The DNA for the CDR3 is TGTGCCAGCAGCCAACCGACAGGGAGTCCTGGAAACACCATATATTTT. It yields the protein CASSQPTGSPGNTIYF.

DNA for the CDR3: TGTGCCAGCAGTGCGGGACAAACCTACAATGAGCAGTTCTTC. As protein: CASSAGQTYNEQFF. This sequence joins TRBV6-4 and TRBJ2-1; D may be TRBD1 (6 bases). This CDR3 comprises 14 residues. V lost 4 bases to trimming and J lost 2 bases, with 9 bases between them. Germline lookup yields CDR1 MRHNA and CDR2 SNTAGT.

V is TRBV5-5 and J is TRBJ2-1, with D perhaps TRBD1 or TRBD2 (5 bases each). The V end was cut by 4 bases, the J end by 8 bases, with 19 bases between. This CDR3 spans 15 amino acids. Germline loops: CDR1 SGHKS, CDR2 YYEKEE (reference sequence). CDR3 coding DNA: TGTGCCAGCAGCCCCGGGACGGGTCTGGGGGATGAGCAGTTCTTC. Translated, it gives CASSPGTGLGDEQFF.

The gene calls are TRBV7-9 and TRBJ2-1; 12 nucleotides agree with TRBD2. This CDR3 spans 17 amino acids. V gave up 4 bases and J gave up 7 bases; unmatched junction bases: 11. The germline CDR1 and CDR2 sequences are SEHNR and FQNEAQ (reference sequence). DNA of the CDR3: TGTGCCAGCAGCTCGCTTTTCCTAGCGGGAGGGCGGAATGAGCAGTTCTTC. It specifies CASSSLFLAGGRNEQFF.

There are a few counts of this clone. The CDR3 DNA reads as TGTGCCAGTAGTCCCCGGACAGATTTGAATCAGCCCCAGCATTTT. Residues: CASSPRTDLNQPQHF. The chain combines TRBV19 with TRBJ1-5; D might be TRBD1 (6 bases). The germline V and J ends were trimmed by 5 bases and 4 bases, with 15 bases remaining between them. From germline, CDR1 is LNHDA and CDR2 SQIVND (reference sequence). The CDR3 is 15 amino acids. Combining the CDR3 with reference TRBV19 and TRBJ1-5 gives the whole variable domain DGGITQSPKYLFRKEGQNVTLSCEQNLNHDAMYWYRQDPGQGLRLIYYSQIVNDFQKGDIAEGYSVSREKKESFPLTVTSAQKNPTAFYLCASSPRTDLNQPQHFGDGTRLSIL.

The chain employs TRBV18 and TRBJ2-1, with no clear D. There are 14 residues in the CDR3. V lost 2 bases and J 6 bases, leaving 11 bases between the germline ends. Germline V gives CDR1 KGHSH, CDR2 LQKENI. CDR3 region: CASSPFSGSNEQFF. The CDR3 nucleotides are TGTGCCAGCTCACCATTTTCGGGTAGCAATGAGCAGTTCTTC. Based on the CDR3 plus reference TRBV18 and TRBJ2-1, the full variable domain is NAGVMQNPRHLVRRRGQEARLRCSPMKGHSHVYWYRQLPEEGLKFMVYLQKENIIDESGMPKERFSAEFPKEGPSILRIQQVVRGDSAAYFCASSPFSGSNEQFFGPGTRLTVL.

The chain recombines TRBV10-3 with TRBJ2-1; TRBD2 matches 11 bases. This CDR3 is built from 15 residues. The germline V gene encodes CDR1 ENHRY and CDR2 SYGVKD. The ends lost 3 bases at V and 3 bases at J; junction bases unmatched: 1. As DNA, the CDR3 is TGTGCCATCAGTGACGGGACTAGCGGCTACAATGAGCAGTTCTTC. This codes for CAISDGTSGYNEQFF.

This clone was seen once. The V and J genes are TRBV11-2 and TRBJ1-2; the D gene is possibly TRBD1 (5 bases). The CDR3 is 17 amino acids. Per the germline V gene, CDR1 is SGHAT and CDR2 is FQNNGV. V was clipped by 2 bases and J by 1 base, with 17 bases between them. CDR3 in amino acids: CASSLTTGAGSNYGYTF. Written as DNA, the CDR3 is TGTGCCAGCAGCTTAACCACGGGAGCAGGGAGTAACTATGGCTACACCTTC.

This clone was observed a handful of times. The chain couples TRBV29-1 to TRBJ2-1; D gene uncertain. This CDR3 is 11 amino acids long. With 4 bases removed from V and 6 bases from J, the gap between germline ends came to 7 bases. Germline loops: CDR1 SQVTM, CDR2 ANQGSEA. The CDR3, as DNA: TGCAGCGTTGGGGTGGGCAATGAGCAGTTCTTC. Translating it yields CSVGVGNEQFF.

This chain joins TRBV10-1 and TRBJ1-2; D call uncertain. The CDR3 length is 13 residues. Germline CDR1 reads WNHNN; CDR2 reads SYGVQD (reference sequence). V lost 2 bases and J 1 base, leaving 5 bases between the germline ends. The CDR3 is CASSERHNYGYTF. The CDR3 nucleotides read TGCGCCAGCAGTGAGCGGCATAACTATGGCTACACCTTC.

This clone was counted between two and nine times. The chain has TRBV7-9 and TRBJ2-7; tentatively, D is TRBD1 (5 bases). Trimming stripped 5 bases from V and 4 bases from J, with 15 bases between. Germline V CDR1 and CDR2: SEHNR, FQNEAQ (reference sequence). CDR3 length: 14 residues. CDR3 protein: CASSLENRGYEQYF. Here the CDR3 DNA reads TGTGCCAGCAGCCTAGAGAATAGGGGTTACGAGCAGTACTTC. Looking up the rest from reference TRBV7-9 and TRBJ2-7 gives the full variable domain: DTGVSQNPRHKITKRGQNVTFRCDPISEHNRLYWYRQTLGQGPEFLTYFQNEAQLEKSRLLSDRFSAERPKGSFSTLEIQRTEQGDSAMYLCASSLENRGYEQYFGPGTRLTVT.

This chain links TRBV6-1 with TRBJ1-1; no clear D. V lost 5 bases to trimming and J lost 1 base, with 8 bases between them. CDR1 MNHNS and CDR2 SASEGT come from the germline V gene. This CDR3 is 13 amino acids long. This CDR3 is CASSKGTNTEAFF. The CDR3, as DNA: TGTGCCAGCAGTAAGGGTACGAACACTGAAGCTTTCTTT.

The chain recombines TRBV10-2 with TRBJ2-3, with D perhaps TRBD1 (6 bases). The V gene lost 1 base and the J gene lost 7 bases, with 9 bases spanning the gap. Germline lookup yields CDR1 WSHSY and CDR2 SAAADI. The CDR3 loop spans 13 amino acids. The CDR3 sequence: CASSELRGYTQYF. Here the CDR3 DNA reads TGCGCCAGCAGTGAGTTGAGGGGGTATACGCAGTATTTT.

The CDR3 DNA follows: TGTGCCAGCAGCGAAGACTTACAGGGGACGCTAGCCAAAAACATTCAGTACTTC. Protein: CASSEDLQGTLAKNIQYF. The chain combines TRBV11-2 with TRBJ2-4, with TRBD1 matching over 7 bases. Per germline, CDR1 SGHAT and CDR2 FQNNGV. Trimming at V came to 5 bases and at J to 0 bases, leaving 13 bases not matched to a gene. The CDR3 spans 18 residues.

V and J are TRBV5-1 and TRBJ1-4, with 9 bases that match TRBD1. V gave up 3 bases and J gave up 4 bases; unmatched junction bases: 1. This CDR3 spans 14 amino acids. The germline V gene has CDR1 SGHRS and CDR2 YFSETQ. The CDR3 protein is CASSWTGDNEKLFF. The CDR3 nucleotides are TGCGCCAGCAGCTGGACAGGGGATAATGAAAAACTGTTTTTT.

The chain recombines TRBV7-3 with TRBJ2-5; tentative D call: TRBD1 (6 bases). This CDR3 region has 14 residues. Between the trimmed V and J ends, which lost 3 bases and 0 bases, there was a span of 8 bases. Germline V gene sequence: CDR1 SGHTA, CDR2 FQGTGA. The CDR3 nucleotides are TGTGCCAGCAGCTTGACAGGAAACCAAGAGACCCAGTACTTC. Amino acids: CASSLTGNQETQYF.

Here the CDR3 reads CASSVGGAPTGELFF. The CDR3 DNA is TGTGCCAGCAGCGTAGGGGGGGCGCCCACCGGGGAGCTGTTTTTT. The chain couples TRBV9 to TRBJ2-2; D may correspond to TRBD1 or TRBD2 (6 bases each). CDR3 size: 15 residues. The V and J ends lost 0 bases and 4 bases respectively, with 10 bases between them. From germline, CDR1 is SGDLS and CDR2 YYNGEE.

The chain employs TRBV5-1 and TRBJ1-4; D call uncertain. The CDR3 covers 15 residues. Germline loops: CDR1 SGHRS, CDR2 YFSETQ. With 0 bases removed from V and 2 bases from J, the gap between germline ends came to 8 bases. Here the CDR3 DNA reads TGCGCCAGCAGCTTGGGATCAGATACTAATGAAAAACTGTTTTTT. Translating gives CASSLGSDTNEKLFF.

V gene TRBV7-9 combines with J gene TRBJ1-1; D unresolved. V lost 5 bases, J lost 2 bases, and 9 bases lay in between. CDR3 length equals 13 residues. The V gene's germline CDR1 is SEHNR and CDR2 FQNEAQ (reference sequence). The CDR3 sequence is CASSRLLNTEAFF. The CDR3 nucleotides read TGTGCCAGCAGCCGACTGTTAAACACTGAAGCTTTCTTT.

The V and J genes are TRBV27 and TRBJ2-1, with TRBD1 as a possible D gene (6 bases). V was pared by 2 bases and J by 0 bases, with 8 bases between. There are 15 residues in the CDR3. Per germline, CDR1 MNHEY and CDR2 SMNVEV (reference sequence). The CDR3 coding sequence is TGTGCCAGCAGTTTAACAGGGAGCTCCTACAATGAGCAGTTCTTC. Translated, it gives CASSLTGSSYNEQFF.

This chain joins TRBV7-9 and TRBJ1-5, with D hard to call. V dropped 4 bases and J dropped 7 bases, with 8 bases sitting between them. This CDR3 region has 12 residues. Germline-derived CDR1 and CDR2 are SEHNR and FQNEAQ (reference sequence). The CDR3 bases are TGTGCCAGCAGCTCGAGTGGGCAGCCCCAGCATTTT. This encodes CASSSSGQPQHF. The whole variable domain, remainder taken from reference TRBV7-9 and TRBJ1-5, is DTGVSQNPRHKITKRGQNVTFRCDPISEHNRLYWYRQTLGQGPEFLTYFQNEAQLEKSRLLSDRFSAERPKGSFSTLEIQRTEQGDSAMYLCASSSSGQPQHFGDGTRLSIL.

In DNA form, the CDR3 reads TGTGCCAGCAGCGTAGCGGGGGGGCTTACCGGGGAGCTGTTTTTT. It specifies CASSVAGGLTGELFF. The rearrangement joins TRBV2 to TRBJ2-2; 11 bases are a match to TRBD2. CDR1 and CDR2 (germline): SNHLY, FYNNEI. The CDR3 totals 15 residues. J gave up 5 bases and V 6 bases, and 5 bases lay outside the gene matches.

This clone showed up just a few times. The chain links TRBV7-8 to TRBJ2-1; 9 bases match TRBD1. The length of the CDR3 is 15 residues. Germline V gene lookup returns CDR1 SGHVS and CDR2 FQNEAQ. Trimming took 4 bases from V and 1 from J; bases not matched to a gene: 2. This chain's CDR3 is CASSSGTGSYNEQFF. CDR3 coding DNA: TGTGCCAGCAGCTCTGGGACAGGGTCCTACAATGAGCAGTTCTTC.

The chain is built from TRBV19 and TRBJ2-5, with D unclear. Near its end, the DNA agrees better with TRBJ2-7, so the J call may be wrong. This CDR3 spans 14 amino acids. From germline, CDR1 is LNHDA and CDR2 SQIVND (reference sequence). In nucleotides, the CDR3 is TGTGCCAGTAGTGGAGTGGAACAAACCTACGAGCAGTACTTC. Protein product: CASSGVEQTYEQYF.

The chain has TRBV2 and TRBJ2-1, with D perhaps TRBD2 (5 bases). The CDR3 has 14 residues. The ends were cut back, 4 bases at V and 7 bases at J, with 14 bases in the middle. Germline V lookup: CDR1 SNHLY, CDR2 FYNNEI. The chain's CDR3 is CASSGAAGGNEQFF. CDR3 sequence (DNA): TGTGCCAGCAGTGGGGCCGCGGGCGGGAATGAGCAGTTCTTC.